The rows below give T cell receptor beta chains drawn from one sample of a study of blood T cells in healthy people across ages. Each CDR3 protein is one row after TCRdb ran MiXCR on the 5' RACE reads. The table includes some 1.6 million distinct CDR3 sequences, about 35% detected once. Sequencing used blood. Receptors were obtained from a woman in her twenties or thirties in good health. The CDR3 runs from the conserved cysteine through the conserved F or W. The order of the fields is D gene, V gene, clone size, J gene, CDR3 protein, CDR3 DNA. A D gene is named only where the DNA matches it firmly. Some rows have no size entry. The others give once, few or many, or a class for an expanded clone.

>TRBD2|TRBV7-9|.|TRBJ2-2
CASSRTSGETGELFF
TGTGCCAGCAGCCGGACTAGCGGGGAAACCGGGGAGCTGTTTTTT
>TRBD2|TRBV28|few|TRBJ2-7
CASRSGRAEQYF
TGTGCCAGCCGCAGCGGGAGGGCCGAGCAGTACTTC
>.|TRBV14|.|TRBJ2-1
CASSRVDHRDEQFF
TGTGCCAGCAGCCGAGTTGACCATCGCGATGAGCAGTTCTTC
>.|TRBV3-1|.|TRBJ2-7
CASTSGTKTYEQYF
TGTGCCAGCACCTCCGGGACCAAAACCTACGAGCAGTACTTC
>TRBD2|TRBV28|.|TRBJ2-4
CASSPGGREMYF
TGTGCCAGCAGTCCGGGCGGGAGGGAGATGTACTTC
>.|TRBV20-1|.|TRBJ2-6
CSARDVGRGDSGANVLTF
TGCAGTGCTAGAGATGTAGGACGGGGTGACTCTGGGGCCAACGTCCTGACTTTC
>TRBD2|TRBV3-1|.|TRBJ2-1
CASSQDSMLAGVSYNEQFF
TGTGCCAGCAGCCAAGATTCGATGCTAGCGGGAGTGTCCTACAATGAGCAGTTCTTC
>TRBD2|TRBV6-2/TRBV6-3|.|TRBJ2-4
CASSYPGTTYNIQYF
TGTGCCAGCAGTTACCCTGGGACTACCTACAACATTCAGTACTTC
>.|TRBV7-3|many|TRBJ2-5
CASSLGDRYETQYF
TGTGCCAGCAGCTTAGGCGACCGGTACGAGACCCAGTACTTC
>TRBD1|TRBV4-1|.|TRBJ2-1
CASSQAPGQAPRDSEQFF
TGTGCCAGCAGCCAAGCTCCTGGACAGGCCCCTCGAGATAGTGAGCAGTTCTTC
>.|TRBV28|.|TRBJ1-5
CASSPTGTSHGQPQHF
TGTGCCAGCAGCCCAACCGGGACCTCCCACGGCCAGCCCCAGCATTTT
>TRBD2|TRBV12-3/TRBV12-4|many|TRBJ2-1
CASSFRGAGNEQFF
TGTGCCAGCAGTTTCCGGGGAGCGGGGAATGAGCAGTTCTTC
>TRBD2|TRBV4-1|many|TRBJ2-7
CASSQETASGSDEQYF
TGCGCCAGCAGCCAAGAGACGGCTAGCGGCTCAGACGAGCAGTACTTC
>.|TRBV7-9|.|TRBJ2-5
CANSPDTGGTQYF
TGTGCCAACAGCCCTGACACCGGTGGGACCCAGTACTTC
>.|TRBV7-3|few|TRBJ2-1
CASSHDSAEQFF
TGTGCCAGCAGCCACGATAGCGCTGAGCAGTTCTTC
>TRBD1|TRBV11-2|.|TRBJ1-1
CASSSGGGTGVPSTEAFF
TGTGCCAGCAGCTCCGGGGGGGGGACAGGGGTTCCAAGCACTGAAGCTTTCTTT
>TRBD2|TRBV7-9|few|TRBJ2-1
CASGSSGRGYEQFF
TGTGCCAGCGGGTCTAGCGGGAGAGGGTATGAGCAGTTCTTC
>.|TRBV29-1|few|TRBJ2-1
CSVERGPGEQFF
TGCAGCGTTGAGAGGGGTCCGGGTGAGCAGTTCTTC
>.|TRBV7-2|.|TRBJ2-7
CASSFYLGGLKYYEQYF
TGTGCCAGCAGCTTTTATTTAGGGGGGCTTAAATACTACGAGCAGTACTTC
>.|TRBV20-1|few|TRBJ2-5
CSAKVPSLETQYF
TGCAGTGCTAAAGTCCCTAGCCTGGAGACCCAGTACTTC
>TRBD1|TRBV10-2|many|TRBJ2-7
CASSRATGTGGEQYF
TGCGCCAGCAGTCGCGCGACAGGGACAGGGGGCGAGCAGTACTTC
>TRBD2|TRBV29-1|many|TRBJ2-7
CSVAGLAGGPPSYEQYF
TGCAGCGTTGCGGGACTAGCGGGGGGCCCACCCTCCTACGAGCAGTACTTC
>TRBD1|TRBV6-4|few|TRBJ2-7
CASSGVRRQGRNEQYF
TGTGCCAGCAGTGGGGTCCGGAGACAGGGGAGAAACGAGCAGTACTTC
>.|TRBV5-1|few|TRBJ2-3
CASAPASLTDTQYF
TGCGCCAGTGCGCCCGCGTCACTCACAGATACGCAGTATTTT
>.|TRBV6-5|.|TRBJ2-1
CASSLRDFWGNNEQFF
TGTGCCAGCAGTCTCCGAGATTTTTGGGGTAACAATGAGCAGTTCTTC
>.|TRBV20-1|.|TRBJ2-7
CSASYKSYEQYF
TGCAGTGCTAGTTATAAGTCCTACGAGCAGTACTTC
>.|TRBV19|.|TRBJ2-3
CASSGRSGADTQYF
TGTGCCAGTTCAGGCCGGTCTGGGGCAGATACGCAGTATTTT
>TRBD2|TRBV20-1|few|TRBJ2-1
CSALAGGGYNEQFF
TGCAGTGCTTTAGCGGGAGGGGGTTACAATGAGCAGTTCTTC
>TRBD1|TRBV20-1|.|TRBJ1-1
CSARDRRGLRSEAFF
TGCAGTGCTAGAGATCGGAGGGGGCTAAGGTCTGAAGCTTTCTTT
>.|TRBV6-5|few|TRBJ1-5
CASSYSGDQPQHF
TGTGCCAGCTCATATTCCGGGGATCAGCCCCAGCATTTT
>.|TRBV28|.|TRBJ2-3
CASSDISWGADTQYF
TGTGCCAGCAGCGACATTTCCTGGGGAGCAGATACGCAGTATTTT
>.|TRBV28|.|TRBJ2-7
CASSPVQREQYF
TGTGCCAGCAGCCCCGTCCAACGAGAGCAGTACTTC
>.|TRBV18|.|TRBJ2-4
CASSPPSGGNIQYF
TGTGCCAGCTCACCACCGAGTGGAGGAAACATTCAGTACTTC
>TRBD2|TRBV5-1|.|TRBJ2-3
CASTPGLAGFDTQYF
TGCGCCAGCACCCCGGGGCTAGCGGGATTTGATACGCAGTATTTT
>.|TRBV11-2|.|TRBJ1-2
CASSLDRLSSYGYTF
TGTGCCAGCAGCTTAGACAGGCTATCTAGCTATGGCTACACCTTC
>.|TRBV2|few|TRBJ1-4
CASSEINRLFF
TGTGCCAGCAGTGAGATAAACAGGCTGTTTTTT
>TRBD2|TRBV15|few|TRBJ2-3
CATSTGLAGGIPPDTQYF
TGTGCCACCAGCACTGGACTAGCGGGAGGTATCCCCCCAGATACGCAGTATTTT
>.|TRBV28|.|TRBJ1-1
CASSAPPIEAYTEAFF
TGTGCCAGCAGTGCCCCACCTATCGAGGCGTACACTGAAGCTTTCTTT
>TRBD2|TRBV7-9|.|TRBJ2-1
CASSFRLAGARAGNNEQFF
TGTGCCAGCAGCTTCCGACTAGCGGGAGCGAGGGCCGGGAACAATGAGCAGTTCTTC
>.|TRBV10-3|.|TRBJ2-7
CASSPGPEQYF
TGTGCCAGCTCTCCGGGCCCCGAGCAGTACTTC
>TRBD2|TRBV19|few|TRBJ2-7
CASSPGSGARTEQYF
TGTGCCAGTAGCCCCGGGAGCGGGGCCAGGACGGAGCAGTACTTC
>TRBD2|TRBV5-6|.|TRBJ2-1
CASSLFPGLAKFNEQFF
TGTGCCAGCAGCTTGTTCCCGGGACTAGCTAAGTTCAATGAGCAGTTCTTC
>TRBD2|TRBV2|.|TRBJ2-5
CASGGTLAGVSETQYF
TGTGCCAGCGGGGGAACCCTAGCGGGAGTATCAGAGACCCAGTACTTC
>TRBD1|TRBV27|few|TRBJ1-2
CASSSSRTGALYGYTF
TGTGCCAGCAGTTCCTCTCGGACAGGGGCACTCTATGGCTACACCTTC
>.|TRBV10-3|.|TRBJ1-5
CAISRDIGSNQPRHF
TGTGCCATTAGCCGGGACATCGGATCTAATCAGCCCCGGCATTTT
>.|TRBV7-2|.|TRBJ1-5
CVSSLDGNQPQHF
TGTGTCAGCAGCTTAGACGGCAATCAGCCCCAGCATTTT
>.|TRBV14|.|TRBJ2-5
CASRRNTLETQYF
TGTGCCAGCAGGCGTAACACCTTGGAGACCCAGTACTTC
>TRBD2|TRBV12-3/TRBV12-4|.|TRBJ2-3
CASSFDQRGGTDTQYF
TGTGCCAGCAGTTTTGATCAGCGGGGGGGTACAGATACGCAGTATTTT
>.|TRBV5-1|few|TRBJ1-2
CASSLADAGRDGYTF
TGCGCCAGCAGCTTGGCCGATGCAGGGAGGGATGGCTACACCTTC
>.|TRBV9|.|TRBJ1-4
CASSASSSGVTNEKLFF
TGTGCCAGCAGCGCTTCCTCGTCCGGGGTAACTAATGAAAAACTGTTTTTT
>TRBD2|TRBV9|.|TRBJ2-1
CASSMGTSANEQFF
TGTGCCAGCAGCATGGGGACTAGCGCGAATGAGCAGTTCTTC
>TRBD1|TRBV7-9|.|TRBJ1-2
CASSYRDRGERGYTF
TGTGCCAGCAGCTACCGGGACAGGGGCGAGCGGGGCTACACCTTC
>.|TRBV20-1|.|TRBJ2-7
CSTRISYEQYF
TGCAGTACTAGAATCTCCTACGAGCAGTACTTC
>.|TRBV11-1|few|TRBJ1-1
CASSLGPRIKAFF
TGTGCCAGCAGCTTAGGCCCCAGGATTAAAGCTTTCTTT
>.|TRBV7-2|.|TRBJ2-1
CASMPQGVFNEQFF
TGTGCCAGCATGCCTCAGGGAGTGTTCAATGAGCAGTTCTTC
>.|TRBV6-1|.|TRBJ2-7
CASSEPPHSPYEQYF
TGTGCCAGCAGTGAACCCCCTCACTCTCCCTACGAGCAGTACTTC
>.|TRBV10-3|many|TRBJ2-3
CAISESPRDTQYF
TGTGCCATCAGTGAGTCCCCCCGAGATACGCAGTATTTT
>.|TRBV18|few|TRBJ2-1
CASSAGLMGEQFF
TGTGCCAGCTCGGCAGGACTAATGGGTGAGCAGTTCTTC
>TRBD2|TRBV7-9|.|TRBJ2-7
CASSPSGSGGHYEQCF
TGTGCCAGCAGCCCTTCGGGGTCGGGAGGACACTACGAGCAGTGCTTC